This T cell receptor beta chain appears in the sequencing data of a study of PD-1 blockade in classical Hodgkin lymphoma. Turning to the study itself: Intravenous delivery of nivolumab at 3 mg/kg to patients occurred every 2 weeks. Findings of the study overall: It was among complete responders that baseline diversity resembled that of newly diagnosed patients. In CD4+ cells, TCR diversity went up significantly by C4D1, but in CD8+ cells it did not. It was reported that newly diagnosed patients had less baseline TCR diversity than healthy donors.

Clones were sequenced by immunoSEQ multiplex PCR, and TCRdb holds only the in-frame ones, with some missing. Of approximately 14,000 clones listed, about nine tenths are singletons. Looked up from germline, CDR1 is LNHDA and CDR2 is SQIVND (reference sequence). The CDR3 is made up of 15 amino acids. V trimming: 5 bases; J trimming: 7 bases; junction bases outside the gene matches: 11. The sample's time point: cycle 4 day 1 (C4D1), after 6 weeks of nivolumab. Brentuximab vedotin exposure varied, and every patient relapsed after autologous stem cell transplantation. The CD8+ T cells came from thawed PBMCs through magnetic negative selection. On this clone itself: The target antigen is unknown.

The specimen was CD8+ T cells from blood, collected before the fourth cycle of nivolumab. The gene calls are TRBV19 and TRBJ2-1; 7 nucleotides match TRBD1. This TCR was recovered from a human donor with classical Hodgkin lymphoma. CDR3 sequence reads: CASSPRGTWVNEQFF. The CDR3 DNA reads TGTGCCAGTAGTCCCAGGGGGACCTGGGTTAATGAGCAGTTCTTC.